The rows below give T cell receptor beta chains drawn from one sample of a study of CD8 T cells in ankylosing spondylitis. TCRdb processed the 5' RACE reads anew with MiXCR; each CDR3 protein has one entry. The sample carries roughly 180,000 distinct CDR3 sequences, around 10% recorded once. The sequencing input was blood, either unsorted or a sorted T cell fraction (not recorded which). The receptors derive from a male donor with ankylosing spondylitis or in good health (not recorded which). Both conserved end residues are part of each CDR3. The D gene is left open where the match is weak. Rows may omit the clone size; those that give it use once, few, many or a size class.

V: TRBV18
D: TRBD2
J: TRBJ2-3
size: NA
CDR3: CASSPTLAGSTDTQYF
DNA: TGTGCCAGCTCACCCACATTAGCGGGGAGCACAGATACGCAGTATTTT

V: TRBV11-2
D: NA
J: TRBJ2-2
size: NA
CDR3: CASSFPAGATGELFF
DNA: TGTGCCAGCAGCTTTCCAGCGGGCGCCACCGGGGAGCTGTTTTTT

V: TRBV12-3/TRBV12-4
D: TRBD1
J: TRBJ1-3
size: NA
CDR3: CASMGTELISGNTIYF
DNA: TGTGCCAGCATGGGGACAGAATTAATCTCTGGAAACACCATATATTTT

V: TRBV27
D: TRBD2
J: TRBJ2-1
size: NA
CDR3: CASQYYSGRNEQFF
DNA: TGTGCCAGCCAGTATTATAGCGGGAGAAATGAGCAGTTCTTC

V: TRBV2
D: TRBD1
J: TRBJ1-2
size: NA
CDR3: CASGTGVGGYTF
DNA: TGTGCCAGCGGGACAGGGGTTGGTGGCTACACCTTC

V: TRBV5-1
D: NA
J: TRBJ1-1
size: few
CDR3: CASSPGNTEAFF
DNA: TGCGCCAGCAGTCCCGGCAACACTGAAGCTTTCTTT

V: TRBV11-2
D: NA
J: TRBJ2-1
size: few
CDR3: CASSFFSGVEQFF
DNA: TGTGCCAGCAGCTTCTTCTCCGGGGTGGAGCAGTTCTTC

V: TRBV9
D: TRBD2
J: TRBJ2-7
size: many
CDR3: CASSPAGGPSYEQYF
DNA: TGTGCCAGCAGCCCAGCGGGAGGGCCGTCCTACGAGCAGTACTTC

V: TRBV11-2
D: NA
J: TRBJ2-2
size: NA
CDR3: CASTFPTGTANSGELFF
DNA: TGTGCCAGCACTTTTCCTACCGGGACTGCGAACAGCGGGGAGCTGTTTTTT

V: TRBV5-1
D: NA
J: TRBJ2-5
size: many
CDR3: CASSLAHRETQYF
DNA: TGCGCCAGCAGCTTGGCCCACCGGGAGACCCAGTACTTC

V: TRBV28
D: NA
J: TRBJ1-1
size: few
CDR3: CASSSPLGGITEAFF
DNA: TGTGCCAGCAGTTCGCCCCTCGGGGGGATCACTGAAGCTTTCTTT

V: TRBV7-6
D: NA
J: TRBJ2-2
size: NA
CDR3: CASSLAVASNTGELFF
DNA: TGTGCCAGCAGCTTAGCGGTGGCTAGTAACACCGGGGAGCTGTTTTTT

V: TRBV5-1
D: NA
J: TRBJ2-3
size: many
CDR3: CASSHGTDTQYF
DNA: TGCGCCAGCAGCCATGGGACAGATACGCAGTATTTT

V: TRBV6-2/TRBV6-3
D: TRBD2
J: TRBJ2-7
size: many
CDR3: CASFAGGLGEQYF
DNA: TGTGCCAGCTTCGCGGGGGGCCTTGGTGAGCAGTACTTC

V: TRBV5-1
D: NA
J: TRBJ2-7
size: many
CDR3: CASSLEYSAARPYEQYF
DNA: TGCGCCAGCAGCTTGGAATACTCAGCCGCCCGGCCCTACGAGCAGTACTTC

V: TRBV24-1
D: TRBD2
J: TRBJ2-3
size: many
CDR3: CATSDASGPSTDTQYF
DNA: TGTGCCACCAGTGATGCTAGCGGGCCAAGCACAGATACGCAGTATTTT

V: TRBV29-1
D: TRBD1
J: TRBJ1-3
size: many
CDR3: CSVEDERPHRGAGNTIYF
DNA: TGCAGCGTTGAAGATGAGAGACCCCACAGGGGAGCTGGAAACACCATATATTTT

V: TRBV20-1
D: TRBD1
J: TRBJ1-4
size: many
CDR3: CSAGDSRWVNEKLFF
DNA: TGCAGTGCCGGGGACAGCCGGTGGGTTAATGAAAAACTGTTTTTT

V: TRBV6-1
D: NA
J: TRBJ2-1
size: many
CDR3: CATHRGRLSDEQFF
DNA: TGTGCCACTCATAGAGGACGGCTATCCGATGAGCAGTTCTTC

V: TRBV5-1
D: NA
J: TRBJ1-1
size: many
CDR3: CASSDPGGLAEAFF
DNA: TGCGCCAGCAGCGATCCGGGGGGGCTTGCTGAAGCTTTCTTT

V: TRBV6-2/TRBV6-3
D: TRBD1
J: TRBJ1-4
size: few
CDR3: CASRETGTADEKLFF
DNA: TGTGCCAGCAGAGAAACCGGGACAGCAGACGAAAAACTGTTTTTT

V: TRBV9
D: NA
J: TRBJ1-4
size: NA
CDR3: CASSVGRLHEEKLFF
DNA: TGTGCCAGCAGCGTGGGTCGCCTGCACGAGGAAAAACTGTTTTTT

V: TRBV5-1
D: TRBD1
J: TRBJ2-2
size: many
CDR3: CASKGQLNTGELFF
DNA: TGCGCCAGCAAGGGACAGCTGAACACCGGGGAGCTGTTTTTT

V: TRBV20-1
D: NA
J: TRBJ2-2
size: many
CDR3: CSARERGQPTGELFF
DNA: TGCAGTGCTAGAGAGCGGGGACAGCCCACCGGGGAGCTGTTTTTT